These T cell receptor beta chains were read from a single sample in a study of CD8 T cells in Susac syndrome. TCRdb re-analysed the immunoSEQ multiplex PCR reads in MiXCR, keeping a single row per CDR3 protein. The table shows over 130,000 distinct CDR3 sequences, with 95% occurring only once. Sequencing was carried out using CD4+ T cells from PBMCs. The source is a human donor with Susac syndrome. Both conserved end residues are part of each CDR3. The D gene is left open where the match is weak. Clone sizes are given selectively: once, few, many, or a class where the clone is expanded.

d_call: NA
j_call: TRBJ2-7
v_call: TRBV28
clone_size: NA
cdr3_nt: TGTGCCAGCAGTTACCGTCTCGGGAGTAGCACCTACGAGCAGTACTTC
cdr3_aa: CASSYRLGSSTYEQYF

d_call: TRBD2
j_call: TRBJ2-3
v_call: TRBV30
clone_size: NA
cdr3_nt: TGTGCCTGGATTCAGCGCGCGACGAGCGGGACGATCACAGATACGCAGTATTTT
cdr3_aa: CAWIQRATSGTITDTQYF

d_call: NA
j_call: TRBJ2-7
v_call: TRBV28
clone_size: NA
cdr3_nt: TGTGCCACCGGCTACGAGCAGTACTTC
cdr3_aa: CATGYEQYF

d_call: TRBD1
j_call: TRBJ2-6
v_call: TRBV7-2
clone_size: NA
cdr3_nt: TGTGCCAGCAGTCCCAGGGGGCCGGGGGCCAACGTCCTGACTTTC
cdr3_aa: CASSPRGPGANVLTF

d_call: NA
j_call: TRBJ2-7
v_call: TRBV7-9
clone_size: NA
cdr3_nt: TGTGCCAGCAGCTTAGCGTACTTCGCGAGCTCCTACGAGCAGTACTTC
cdr3_aa: CASSLAYFASSYEQYF

d_call: TRBD2
j_call: TRBJ2-3
v_call: TRBV27
clone_size: NA
cdr3_nt: TGTGCCAGCAGTTCGACTAGCTCAGGGCCCACAGATACGCAGTATTTT
cdr3_aa: CASSSTSSGPTDTQYF

d_call: TRBD1
j_call: TRBJ1-1
v_call: TRBV29-1
clone_size: once
cdr3_nt: TGCAGCGTTGTGGGGACAGGGTCACTCTACACTGAAGCTTTCTTT
cdr3_aa: CSVVGTGSLYTEAFF

d_call: NA
j_call: TRBJ1-1
v_call: TRBV7-2
clone_size: NA
cdr3_nt: TGTGCCAGCAGCTTCAAAAAGGGCACTGAAGCTTTCTTT
cdr3_aa: CASSFKKGTEAFF

d_call: NA
j_call: TRBJ2-7
v_call: TRBV30
clone_size: few
cdr3_nt: TGTGCCTGGAGTGTAGGCAGCTACGAGCAGTACTTC
cdr3_aa: CAWSVGSYEQYF

d_call: TRBD2
j_call: TRBJ2-1
v_call: TRBV20-1
clone_size: NA
cdr3_nt: TGCAGTGCTACCCCCGTTGCTAGCGGGGTTTACAATGAGCAGTTCTTC
cdr3_aa: CSATPVASGVYNEQFF

d_call: NA
j_call: TRBJ1-6
v_call: TRBV15
clone_size: NA
cdr3_nt: TGTGCCACCAGCAGAGCAAATTCACCCCTCCACTTT
cdr3_aa: CATSRANSPLHF

d_call: TRBD1
j_call: TRBJ1-1
v_call: TRBV30
clone_size: NA
cdr3_nt: TGTGCCTGGAGGACCCGACAGGGGGCGAGTGAAGCTTTCTTT
cdr3_aa: CAWRTRQGASEAFF

d_call: TRBD1
j_call: TRBJ1-1
v_call: TRBV30
clone_size: NA
cdr3_nt: TGTGCCTGGAGCCGACAGGGCTCGAACACTGAAGCTTTCTTT
cdr3_aa: CAWSRQGSNTEAFF

d_call: NA
j_call: TRBJ1-1
v_call: TRBV20-1
clone_size: NA
cdr3_nt: TGCAGTGCTGACCCGACTACAATGAACACTGAAGCTTTCTTT
cdr3_aa: CSADPTTMNTEAFF

d_call: NA
j_call: TRBJ1-1
v_call: TRBV2
clone_size: NA
cdr3_nt: TGTGCCAGCAGTGCCGTTTTGGCTAACACTGAAGCTTTCTTT
cdr3_aa: CASSAVLANTEAFF

d_call: NA
j_call: TRBJ2-1
v_call: TRBV18
clone_size: NA
cdr3_nt: TGTGCCAGCTCGCCGGTGAGGTACAATGAGCAGTTCTTC
cdr3_aa: CASSPVRYNEQFF

d_call: NA
j_call: TRBJ2-2
v_call: TRBV5-1
clone_size: NA
cdr3_nt: TGCGCCAGCTCCCCGGGGCAGGGTAGCGCCGGGGAGCTGTTTTTT
cdr3_aa: CASSPGQGSAGELFF

d_call: NA
j_call: TRBJ2-2
v_call: TRBV10-3
clone_size: NA
cdr3_nt: TGTGCCATCAGTGAGCCCAGCGGGGAGCTGTTTTTT
cdr3_aa: CAISEPSGELFF

d_call: NA
j_call: TRBJ1-2
v_call: TRBV15
clone_size: NA
cdr3_nt: TGTGCCACCAGCAGTAAATCCCCGCTATATGGCTACACCTTC
cdr3_aa: CATSSKSPLYGYTF

d_call: NA
j_call: TRBJ1-2
v_call: TRBV19
clone_size: NA
cdr3_nt: TGTGCCAGTAGTCCCAGCCTCGGAGGGAACCATGGCTACACCTTC
cdr3_aa: CASSPSLGGNHGYTF

d_call: NA
j_call: TRBJ2-2
v_call: TRBV20-1
clone_size: NA
cdr3_nt: TGCAGTGCTCCTAAGCCAGGGGTCGGGGAGCTGTTTTTT
cdr3_aa: CSAPKPGVGELFF

d_call: TRBD1
j_call: TRBJ1-3
v_call: TRBV30
clone_size: NA
cdr3_nt: TGTGCCTGGGCAGGGGGCCCAGGAAACACCATATATTTT
cdr3_aa: CAWAGGPGNTIYF

d_call: NA
j_call: TRBJ1-1
v_call: TRBV27
clone_size: NA
cdr3_nt: TGTGCCAGCAGGCTAGACACTGAAGCTTTCTTT
cdr3_aa: CASRLDTEAFF

d_call: NA
j_call: TRBJ1-4
v_call: TRBV20-1
clone_size: NA
cdr3_nt: TGCAGTGCTAGAGATCGTGGAAAACTGTTTTTT
cdr3_aa: CSARDRGKLFF

d_call: NA
j_call: TRBJ2-3
v_call: TRBV23-1
clone_size: NA
cdr3_nt: TGCGCCAGCAGCCGACAGGCCCGGGGAGATACGCAGTATTTT
cdr3_aa: CASSRQARGDTQYF

d_call: NA
j_call: TRBJ1-1
v_call: TRBV29-1
clone_size: NA
cdr3_nt: TGCAGCGGTGGGGGCGCTGCTATGAACACTGAAGCTTTCTTT
cdr3_aa: CSGGGAAMNTEAFF

d_call: NA
j_call: TRBJ2-5
v_call: TRBV20-1
clone_size: NA
cdr3_nt: TGCAGTGCTCAAAGATGGGGCCAAGAGACCCAGTACTTC
cdr3_aa: CSAQRWGQETQYF

d_call: TRBD2
j_call: TRBJ2-7
v_call: TRBV20-1
clone_size: NA
cdr3_nt: TGCAGTGCTAGAGAGACTAGCGGGGGAAACGAGCAGTACTTC
cdr3_aa: CSARETSGGNEQYF

d_call: NA
j_call: TRBJ2-5
v_call: TRBV7-2
clone_size: NA
cdr3_nt: TGTGCCAGCAGCCCGTGGACACGAGGGGAGACCCAGTACTTC
cdr3_aa: CASSPWTRGETQYF

d_call: NA
j_call: TRBJ1-1
v_call: TRBV7-8
clone_size: NA
cdr3_nt: TGTGCCAGCAGCTTAGGGAGTGGGAACACTGAAGCTTTCTTT
cdr3_aa: CASSLGSGNTEAFF

d_call: NA
j_call: TRBJ1-6
v_call: TRBV12-3/TRBV12-4
clone_size: NA
cdr3_nt: TGTGCCAGCAGTTTAGAGTCACCCCTCCACTTT
cdr3_aa: CASSLESPLHF

d_call: NA
j_call: TRBJ1-2
v_call: TRBV3-1
clone_size: NA
cdr3_nt: TGTGCCAGCTCTATGGAGCGGCGGGGCGGCTACACCTTC
cdr3_aa: CASSMERRGGYTF

d_call: TRBD1
j_call: TRBJ1-1
v_call: TRBV15
clone_size: NA
cdr3_nt: TGTGCCACCAGCTACAGGGGGCGGACCTCTGGGGCTGAAGCTTTCTTT
cdr3_aa: CATSYRGRTSGAEAFF

d_call: NA
j_call: TRBJ2-1
v_call: TRBV29-1
clone_size: NA
cdr3_nt: TGCAGCGCCAGGGACCTCCAGAGCTCCTACAATGAGCAGTTCTTC
cdr3_aa: CSARDLQSSYNEQFF

d_call: TRBD1
j_call: TRBJ2-7
v_call: TRBV2
clone_size: NA
cdr3_nt: TGTGCCAGCGGACAGGGTCCCTACGAGCAGTACTTC
cdr3_aa: CASGQGPYEQYF

d_call: TRBD1
j_call: TRBJ2-7
v_call: TRBV20-1
clone_size: NA
cdr3_nt: TGCAGTGCTGACTCCGGGACAGGGGTTTACGAGCAGTACTTC
cdr3_aa: CSADSGTGVYEQYF

d_call: TRBD2
j_call: TRBJ2-3
v_call: TRBV5-6
clone_size: NA
cdr3_nt: TGTGCCAGCAGCTCAGGACTAGCGGGGGGCACAGATACGCAGTATTTT
cdr3_aa: CASSSGLAGGTDTQYF

d_call: NA
j_call: TRBJ2-7
v_call: TRBV25-1
clone_size: once
cdr3_nt: TGTGCCAGCAGTGAATCGACGGGGAGCTCCTACGAGCAGTACTTC
cdr3_aa: CASSESTGSSYEQYF

d_call: TRBD1
j_call: TRBJ1-3
v_call: TRBV30
clone_size: NA
cdr3_nt: TGTGCCTGGCGCCCGGCAGGGGGCATGCGAAACACCATATATTTT
cdr3_aa: CAWRPAGGMRNTIYF

d_call: NA
j_call: TRBJ2-3
v_call: TRBV20-1
clone_size: NA
cdr3_nt: TGCAGTGCTGGAAGACCAATGAGCACAGATACGCAGTATTTT
cdr3_aa: CSAGRPMSTDTQYF

d_call: NA
j_call: TRBJ1-6
v_call: TRBV7-9
clone_size: NA
cdr3_nt: TGTGCCAGCAGCTTATCGGTCAATTCACCCCTCCACTTT
cdr3_aa: CASSLSVNSPLHF

d_call: TRBD2
j_call: TRBJ2-7
v_call: TRBV20-1
clone_size: NA
cdr3_nt: TGCAGTGCCATGCTAGCGGGGCCATCCTACGAGCAGTACTTC
cdr3_aa: CSAMLAGPSYEQYF

d_call: NA
j_call: TRBJ1-5
v_call: TRBV4-1
clone_size: NA
cdr3_nt: TGCGCCAGCAGCCAAGGCATCGTCGGGGGCCGCAATCAGCCCCAGCATTTT
cdr3_aa: CASSQGIVGGRNQPQHF

d_call: NA
j_call: TRBJ2-7
v_call: TRBV30
clone_size: NA
cdr3_nt: TGTGCCTGTTACGAGCGAGGGATCTACGAGCAGTACTTC
cdr3_aa: CACYERGIYEQYF

d_call: TRBD1
j_call: TRBJ1-2
v_call: TRBV20-1
clone_size: NA
cdr3_nt: TGCAGTGCCCGGACAGGTTCAAGGGATGGCTACACCTTC
cdr3_aa: CSARTGSRDGYTF

d_call: TRBD2
j_call: TRBJ2-2
v_call: TRBV20-1
clone_size: NA
cdr3_nt: TGCAGTGCCTCGACGACTAGCGGGGGGGCGGGCACCGGGGAGCTGTTTTTT
cdr3_aa: CSASTTSGGAGTGELFF

d_call: TRBD2
j_call: TRBJ2-7
v_call: TRBV4-2
clone_size: NA
cdr3_nt: TGTGCCAGCAGCCAACCACCTGGGGCTAGCGGACCCTACGAGCAGTACTTC
cdr3_aa: CASSQPPGASGPYEQYF

d_call: NA
j_call: TRBJ2-5
v_call: TRBV12-3/TRBV12-4
clone_size: NA
cdr3_nt: TGTGCCAGCAGACCTGGTTTCGGGGGCCAAGAGACCCAGTACTTC
cdr3_aa: CASRPGFGGQETQYF

d_call: NA
j_call: TRBJ2-3
v_call: TRBV28
clone_size: NA
cdr3_nt: TGTGCCAGCACCCCGGGGACCACAGATACGCAGTATTTT
cdr3_aa: CASTPGTTDTQYF

d_call: NA
j_call: TRBJ2-3
v_call: TRBV29-1
clone_size: NA
cdr3_nt: TGCAGCGTTGAATCTGCGAGGGATACGCAGTATTTT
cdr3_aa: CSVESARDTQYF

d_call: TRBD1
j_call: TRBJ2-7
v_call: TRBV20-1
clone_size: NA
cdr3_nt: TGCAGTGCTAATGGACAGGCCCTATTAATGGACGAGCAGTACTTC
cdr3_aa: CSANGQALLMDEQYF

d_call: NA
j_call: TRBJ2-7
v_call: TRBV6-5
clone_size: few
cdr3_nt: TGTGCCAGCAGTTACGAGGTCCTCTCCTACGAGCAGTACTTC
cdr3_aa: CASSYEVLSYEQYF

d_call: TRBD1
j_call: TRBJ1-4
v_call: TRBV11-2
clone_size: once
cdr3_nt: TGTGCCAGCAGCCCCATTCCCAGGGGGAATGAAAAACTGTTTTTT
cdr3_aa: CASSPIPRGNEKLFF

d_call: TRBD1
j_call: TRBJ1-2
v_call: TRBV19
clone_size: once
cdr3_nt: TGTGCCAGTAGTATGGGAGCGGACAGGATAAACTATGGCTACACCTTC
cdr3_aa: CASSMGADRINYGYTF

d_call: TRBD1
j_call: TRBJ1-1
v_call: TRBV11-2
clone_size: few
cdr3_nt: TGTGCCAGCAGCCAGGGACAGCCGAACACTGAAGCTTTCTTT
cdr3_aa: CASSQGQPNTEAFF

d_call: NA
j_call: TRBJ1-5
v_call: TRBV30
clone_size: NA
cdr3_nt: TGTGCCTGGAGCGTGACAGGTGTCCGGGATCAGCCCCAGCATTTT
cdr3_aa: CAWSVTGVRDQPQHF

d_call: TRBD2
j_call: TRBJ2-5
v_call: TRBV5-4
clone_size: NA
cdr3_nt: TGTGCCAGCAGCCAGCCGTCGAGCGGGACAGAGACCCAGTACTTC
cdr3_aa: CASSQPSSGTETQYF

d_call: TRBD2
j_call: TRBJ2-1
v_call: TRBV29-1
clone_size: NA
cdr3_nt: TGCAGCGCGACTAGCGGGGAGTTGATTGAGTACAATGAGCAGTTCTTC
cdr3_aa: CSATSGELIEYNEQFF

d_call: NA
j_call: TRBJ1-5
v_call: TRBV29-1
clone_size: NA
cdr3_nt: TGCAGCGTTGGAAGGGGAGTCAATCAGCCCCAGCATTTT
cdr3_aa: CSVGRGVNQPQHF

d_call: TRBD1
j_call: TRBJ2-3
v_call: TRBV5-1
clone_size: NA
cdr3_nt: TGCGCCAGCAGCTTGGCCGGGCGACAGGGCAGCGATACGCAGTATTTT
cdr3_aa: CASSLAGRQGSDTQYF